Presented here are 12 T cell receptor beta chains from one specimen sequenced in a study of blood T cell repertoires in COVID-19. Generated by immunoSEQ multiplex PCR, the TCRdb table keeps only in-frame clones and is missing some. This sample has around 140,000 clones; around 80% occur once, and the top ten carry around 17%. The sample comprised peripheral blood. The receptors here all came from a man aged 50-59 years with acute or convalescent COVID-19.

This clone was counted only a few times. The V and J genes are TRBV5-1 and TRBJ1-6, with D possibly matching TRBD1 (5 bases). Trimming removed 0 bases at V and 7 bases at J, with 11 bases between. This CDR3 region has 15 residues. Per germline, CDR1 SGHRS and CDR2 YFSETQ. CDR3 DNA sequence: TGCGCCAGCAGCTTGGGGGGCAGCACAAATTCACCCCTCCACTTT. Translated, it gives CASSLGGSTNSPLHF.

V gene TRBV6-6 combines with J gene TRBJ2-7; tentatively, D is TRBD1 (5 bases). The CDR3 covers 13 residues. Trimming stripped 5 bases from V and 0 bases from J, with 8 bases between. Germline V gene data show CDR1 as MNHNY and CDR2 as SVGAGI (reference sequence). The CDR3 is CASSPTASYEQYV. The CDR3 DNA is TGTGCCAGCAGTCCGACAGCCTCCTACGAGCAGTACGTC.

The CDR3 loop is CASSELTSSPLHF. CDR3 coding DNA: TGTGCCAGCAGTGAACTGACATCCTCACCCCTCCACTTT. V and J are TRBV6-1 and TRBJ1-6; D not resolved. The germline CDR1 and CDR2 sequences are MNHNS and SASEGT. The CDR3 totals 13 residues. V was shortened by 2 bases and J by 10 bases, with 9 bases between the two germline ends.

CDR3 DNA sequence: TGTGCCAGACCGGGCCGGGGGGCCCCCTACGAGCAGTACTTC. Translation: CARPGRGAPYEQYF. V and J are TRBV19 and TRBJ2-7, with D maybe TRBD2 (7 bases). CDR3 length equals 14 residues. V lost 9 bases and J 2 bases, leaving 17 bases between the germline ends. The germline V gene encodes CDR1 LNHDA and CDR2 SQIVND (reference sequence).

The genes are TRBV15 and TRBJ1-3; TRBD1 matches 11 bases. Unmatched junction bases numbered 16, after V lost 6 bases and J lost 3 bases. Germline CDR1 LNHNV, CDR2 YYDKDF (reference sequence). The CDR3 loop spans 19 amino acids. For the CDR3, the DNA is TGTGCCACCAGATTTGGCGGCCCGGGACAGGGGGGTCTTGGAAACACCATATATTTT. Amino acid sequence: CATRFGGPGQGGLGNTIYF.

The V call is TRBV5-4, the J call TRBJ2-6; 8 bases line up with TRBD1. The CDR3 spans 16 residues. V trimming: 6 bases; J trimming: 2 bases; junction bases outside the gene matches: 7. From germline, CDR1 is SGHNT and CDR2 YYREEE (reference sequence). The CDR3 DNA reads TGTGCCAGCAAGCCAGGGGGCCTCCCTGGGGCCAACGTCCTGACTTTC. Translating gives CASKPGGLPGANVLTF.

V and J are TRBV3-1 (or the pseudogene TRBV3-2) and TRBJ2-1; D perhaps matches TRBD2 (6 bases). CDR1 and CDR2 (germline): LGHDT, YNNKEL (reference sequence). The V end was cut by 5 bases, the J end by 7 bases, with 18 bases between. The CDR3 extends over 15 amino acids. CDR3: CASSIRAGLGNEQFF. CDR3 bases: TGTGCCAGCAGCATACGGGCGGGGCTGGGGAATGAGCAGTTCTTC.

This clone was observed a handful of times. This rearrangement joins TRBV3-1 (or the pseudogene TRBV3-2) to TRBJ2-5; the D gene is possibly TRBD1 (6 bases). The ends were cut back, 5 bases at V and 2 bases at J, with 9 bases in the middle. The CDR3 loop spans 13 amino acids. CDR1 LGHDT and CDR2 YNNKEL come from the germline V gene (reference sequence). The CDR3 sequence: CASSDRLQETQYF. The CDR3 coding sequence is TGTGCCAGCAGCGACAGGTTACAAGAGACCCAGTACTTC.

Here the CDR3 DNA reads TGTGCCATCAGCGACCATTTACAGGGGCTGGGTGAAGCTTTCTTT. Translating it yields CAISDHLQGLGEAFF. This chain links TRBV10-3 with TRBJ1-1, with TRBD1 matching over 7 bases. Germline V gene lookup returns CDR1 ENHRY and CDR2 SYGVKD. The CDR3 totals 15 residues. V lost 6 bases, J lost 7 bases, and 14 bases stayed unmatched.

The chain combines TRBV6-5 with TRBJ2-5; possibly TRBD2 for D (5 bases). V dropped 8 bases and J dropped 5 bases, with 9 bases sitting between them. The CDR3 covers 11 residues. CDR1 is MNHEY and CDR2 is SVGAGI in the germline V gene. For the CDR3, the DNA is TGTGCCAGCCGAGCGGCCGAGACCCAGTACTTC. This gives the protein CASRAAETQYF.

The chain employs TRBV12-3 or TRBV12-4 and TRBJ2-7; D gene ambiguous. CDR3 size: 12 residues. V dropped 6 bases and J dropped 3 bases, with 9 bases sitting between them. CDR3 protein: CASSNRDYEQYV. As DNA, the CDR3 is TGTGCCAGCAGCAACCGAGACTACGAGCAGTACGTC.

CDR3 nucleotides: TGTGCCAGTAGTCCGGGACAGGGGGCCGAGCAGTACTTC. Its translation: CASSPGQGAEQYF. This chain joins TRBV19 and TRBJ2-7; 12 bases are a match to TRBD1. Trimming took 5 bases from V and 6 from J; bases not matched to a gene: 2. The CDR3 extends over 13 amino acids. Looked up from germline, CDR1 is LNHDA and CDR2 is SQIVND (reference sequence).